Listed below are T cell receptor beta chains from one sample, sequenced in a study of blood T cell repertoires in COVID-19. The method was immunoSEQ multiplex PCR; TCRdb's version includes in-frame clones alone and lacks a portion of them. The top ten hold approximately 7.8% of the sample, which has roughly 290,000 clones, around 87% seen once. The specimen was peripheral blood. These receptors originate from a woman in her 50s who had recovered from COVID-19. The CDR3 runs from the conserved cysteine through the conserved F or W. The D gene is left open where the match is weak. Clone size is shown for a subset of rows, as once, few, many or a class of expanded clone.

once	TRBJ2-3	TRBV30	-	TGTGCCTGGAGCGGTGTCGGCACAGATACGCAGTATTTT	CAWSGVGTDTQYF
-	TRBJ1-2	TRBV3-1/TRBV3-2	TRBD1	TGTGCCAGCAGGAAATCCTCCGACAGGGGTGTTGGCTACACCTTC	CASRKSSDRGVGYTF
-	TRBJ1-5	TRBV19	TRBD1	TGTGCCAGTAACCCCGGACAGGGGGCGGGTCAGCCCCAGCATTTT	CASNPGQGAGQPQHF
-	TRBJ2-1	TRBV28	-	TGTGCCAGCTGGGCACAGAGTTCTGTCTACAATGAGCAGTTCTTC	CASWAQSSVYNEQFF
-	TRBJ2-1	TRBV9	-	TGTGCCAGCAGCTCCTCGTCAGGGCCCTACAATGAGCAGTTCTTC	CASSSSSGPYNEQFF
few	TRBJ1-5	TRBV30	TRBD1	TGTGCCTGGAGCCCCCTACCGTGGACAGGAGGACAGCCCCAGCATTTT	CAWSPLPWTGGQPQHF
-	TRBJ1-5	TRBV4-3	-	TGCGCCAGCAGCCAAGATTCGATCACAGGGTCCTATCAGCCCCAGCATTTT	CASSQDSITGSYQPQHF
-	TRBJ1-1	TRBV28	TRBD1	TGTGCCAGCAGTTCGACAGGGGGCAAAGGGGGCACTGAAGCTTTCTTT	CASSSTGGKGGTEAFF
-	TRBJ1-5	TRBV3-1/TRBV3-2	TRBD1	TGTGCCAGCAGCAAAGGCCTACAGGGGGCGCAGGATCAGCCCCAGCATTTT	CASSKGLQGAQDQPQHF
-	TRBJ2-5	TRBV27	TRBD1	TGTGCCAGCTGGGGTCAGGGGGCTGGAGAGACCCAGTACTTC	CASWGQGAGETQYF
-	TRBJ2-5	TRBV6-1	TRBD2	TGTGCCAGCAGTGTAGCGGGAGCGGTTGAGACCCAGTACTTC	CASSVAGAVETQYF
-	TRBJ2-5	TRBV15	TRBD2	TGTGCCACCAGCAGATCTCTAGCGGAAGAGACCCAGTACTTC	CATSRSLAEETQYF
-	TRBJ2-2	TRBV5-5	TRBD1	TGTGCCAGCAGGGGTTTACAGGGGCTTTCAGCCGGGGAGCTGTTTTTT	CASRGLQGLSAGELFF
-	TRBJ2-3	TRBV6-5	-	TGTGCCAGCAGGGACTCCCGCACAGATACGCAGTATTTT	CASRDSRTDTQYF
-	TRBJ2-5	TRBV4-2	-	TGTGCCAGCAGCCAAGTGGAGGGGGCCCAAGAGACCCAGTACTTC	CASSQVEGAQETQYF
once	TRBJ2-1	TRBV6-2/TRBV6-3	TRBD2	TGTGCCAGCAGTTACCAGCGGGGCGCCTACAATGAGCAGTTCTTC	CASSYQRGAYNEQFF
-	TRBJ1-5	TRBV29-1	-	TGCAGCGTTGGAGGGGGAGAACAGCCCCAGCATTTT	CSVGGGEQPQHF
-	TRBJ2-7	TRBV4-2	-	TGTGCCAGCAGCCAAGATCTGGGTAGCGGCTACTACGAGCAGTACTTC	CASSQDLGSGYYEQYF
-	TRBJ2-7	TRBV10-2	TRBD2	TGCGCCAGCAGTGAGCTATTTGGACTAGCGGATACCTACGAGCAGTACTTC	CASSELFGLADTYEQYF
-	TRBJ2-5	TRBV4-3	-	TGCGCCAGCAGCCAGACAGTCCAAGAGACCCAGTACTTC	CASSQTVQETQYF
-	TRBJ2-1	TRBV19	-	TGTGCCAGTAGCTCGGGACAAAAGAGCAATGAGCAGTTCTTC	CASSSGQKSNEQFF
-	TRBJ2-7	TRBV10-3	-	TGTGCCACCTACGCAGGGGCTGAGTACGAGCAGTACTTC	CATYAGAEYEQYF
-	TRBJ2-1	TRBV19	TRBD1	TGTGCCAGTAGTAGGGGGACAGACACCAATGAGCAGTTCTTC	CASSRGTDTNEQFF
-	TRBJ1-1	TRBV18	-	TGTGCCAGCTCACCATCGGGGGGCACGGGCACTGAAGCTTTCTTT	CASSPSGGTGTEAFF
-	TRBJ1-1	TRBV7-3	-	TGTGCCAGCAGCGGAAGACTTATGAACACTGAAGCTTTCTTT	CASSGRLMNTEAFF
-	TRBJ2-1	TRBV19	TRBD1	TGTGCCAGTAGTTTGCGACAGGGGCGAACTGAGCAGTTCTTC	CASSLRQGRTEQFF
-	TRBJ2-3	TRBV6-5	-	TGTGCCAGCAGTTATCAGGGCCACACAGATACGCAGTATTTT	CASSYQGHTDTQYF
-	TRBJ2-3	TRBV24-1	-	TGTGCCACCAGTGATTTAGGGGGTGATACGCAGTATTTT	CATSDLGGDTQYF
few	TRBJ2-7	TRBV2	-	TGTGCCAGCAGTGAAGACGAGTACGAGCAGTACTTC	CASSEDEYEQYF
-	TRBJ2-3	TRBV7-2	TRBD2	TGTGCCAGCAGCTATGGGGGAGGGCCCACAGATACGCAGTATTTT	CASSYGGGPTDTQYF
-	TRBJ2-7	TRBV11-2	-	TGTGCCAGCAGCTTAGACAGGCCCTACGAGCAGTACTTC	CASSLDRPYEQYF
-	TRBJ2-3	TRBV24-1	TRBD2	TGTGCCACCAGTGATGCCCAACAGCCCGTAGCGGGGGGGCTGTATACGCAGTATTTT	CATSDAQQPVAGGLYTQYF
-	TRBJ2-3	TRBV15	TRBD2	TGTGCCACCAGCAGAGATCTTTTAAGTAGCGGGAGTACAGATACGCAGTATTTT	CATSRDLLSSGSTDTQYF
-	TRBJ2-5	TRBV5-1	TRBD2	TGCGCCAGCAGCGTGGGACTAGGCTATGAGACCCAGTACTTC	CASSVGLGYETQYF
many	TRBJ1-5	TRBV7-9	-	TGTGCCAGCAGCCTTAGAAGGGGTCAGCCCCAGCATTTT	CASSLRRGQPQHF
-	TRBJ2-7	TRBV2	-	TGTGCCAGCAGTGAGGGGGCCCGCCGCTACGAGCAGTACTTC	CASSEGARRYEQYF
-	TRBJ2-7	TRBV5-6	-	TGTGCCAGCAGCTTGGGGGCAGGGCTCCTAACCTACGAGCAGTACTTC	CASSLGAGLLTYEQYF
-	TRBJ1-4	TRBV2	-	TGTGCCAGCAGTGAATTGCAGAGAGGAAGTGGAAAACTGTTTTTT	CASSELQRGSGKLFF